This paragraph reports one TCR beta chain. Antigen: not known. 60 Vbeta and 13 Jbeta primers were used in PCR. Libraries were prepared by immunoSEQ multiplex PCR; TCRdb keeps only in-frame clonotypes and omits some of them. The sample holds 200,000 or so clones, roughly 80% seen once. The V gene's germline CDR1 is SGHTA and CDR2 FQGNSA. There are 14 residues in the CDR3. J was trimmed by 5 bases and V by 3 bases; bases with no gene match: 5. This record comes from a study of cytomegalovirus exposure and HLA in healthy donors. At the level of the study: The Caucasian-associated ancestry cluster contained 81% of the roughly 390 genotyped donors. Study-level points and caveats: According to a later analysis, donors in an Asian-associated ancestry cluster reportedly had fewer N-insertions than the approximately 670-donor mean. The study had only CMV serostatus as immune exposure information.

The sequence was obtained from a man aged 40-49 years in good health and CMV-seropositive. The chain couples TRBV7-2 to TRBJ2-7, with 9 nucleotides matching TRBD1. The sequencing sample was made of PBMCs. Here the CDR3 reads CASSFGQGRDEQYF. CDR3 nucleotide sequence: TGTGCCAGCAGCTTTGGACAGGGGCGGGACGAGCAGTACTTC.